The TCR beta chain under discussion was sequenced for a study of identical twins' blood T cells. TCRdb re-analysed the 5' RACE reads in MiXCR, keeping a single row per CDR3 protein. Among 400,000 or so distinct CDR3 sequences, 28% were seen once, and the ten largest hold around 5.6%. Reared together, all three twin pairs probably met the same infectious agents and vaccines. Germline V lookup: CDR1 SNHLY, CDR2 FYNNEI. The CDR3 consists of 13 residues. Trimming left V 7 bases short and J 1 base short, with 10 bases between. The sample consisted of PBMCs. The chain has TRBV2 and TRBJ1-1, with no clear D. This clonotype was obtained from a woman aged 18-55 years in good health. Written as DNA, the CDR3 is TGTGCCAGCATTGGACTTGGGAACACTGAAGCTTTCTTT. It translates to CASIGLGNTEAFF.